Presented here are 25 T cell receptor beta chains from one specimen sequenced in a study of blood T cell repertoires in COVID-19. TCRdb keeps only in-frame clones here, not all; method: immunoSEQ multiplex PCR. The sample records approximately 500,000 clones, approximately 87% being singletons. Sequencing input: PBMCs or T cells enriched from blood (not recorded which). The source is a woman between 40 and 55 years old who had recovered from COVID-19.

Written as DNA, the CDR3 is TGTGCCAGCAGTGGACTAGCGGGAGCCGGGAGGGATGAGCAGTTCTTC. Encoded protein: CASSGLAGAGRDEQFF. The V and J genes are TRBV6-2 or TRBV6-3 and TRBJ2-1, with 13 bases fitting TRBD2. V dropped 5 bases and J dropped 8; count of bases not matched to a gene: 9. Germline CDR1 and CDR2: MNHEY and SVGEGT. The CDR3 contains 16 residues.

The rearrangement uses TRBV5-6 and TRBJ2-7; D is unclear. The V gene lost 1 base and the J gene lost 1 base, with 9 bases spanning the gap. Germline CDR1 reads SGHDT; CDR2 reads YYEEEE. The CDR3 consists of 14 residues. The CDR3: CASSLSGTSYEQYF. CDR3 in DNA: TGTGCCAGCAGCTTGTCAGGTACATCCTACGAGCAGTACTTC.

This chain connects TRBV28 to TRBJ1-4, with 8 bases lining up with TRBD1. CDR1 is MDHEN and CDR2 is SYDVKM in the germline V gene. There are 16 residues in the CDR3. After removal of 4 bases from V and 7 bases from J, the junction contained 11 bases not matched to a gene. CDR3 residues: CASSSHRDRLAEKLFF. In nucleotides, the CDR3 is TGTGCCAGCAGTTCCCACCGGGACAGGCTGGCTGAAAAACTGTTTTTT.

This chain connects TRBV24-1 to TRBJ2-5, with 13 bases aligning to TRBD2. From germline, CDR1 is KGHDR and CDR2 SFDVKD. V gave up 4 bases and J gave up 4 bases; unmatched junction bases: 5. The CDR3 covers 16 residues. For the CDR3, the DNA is TGTGCCACCAGTGACGCGGGACTAGCGGGAAGAGAGACCCAGTACTTC. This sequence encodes CATSDAGLAGRETQYF.

Here the CDR3 reads CASVLWVGGRATEAFF. CDR3 bases: TGTGCCAGTGTATTGTGGGTAGGAGGCAGAGCCACTGAAGCTTTCTTT. This sequence joins TRBV19 and TRBJ1-1; D is undetermined. The CDR3 sequence is 16 residues long. With 8 bases removed from V and 4 bases from J, the gap between germline ends came to 23 bases. Germline assignment: CDR1 LNHDA and CDR2 SQIVND (reference sequence).

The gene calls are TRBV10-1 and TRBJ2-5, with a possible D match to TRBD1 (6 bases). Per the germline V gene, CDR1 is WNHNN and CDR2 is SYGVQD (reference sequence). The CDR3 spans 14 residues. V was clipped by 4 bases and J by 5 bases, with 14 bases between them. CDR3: CASSADRIEETQYF. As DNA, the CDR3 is TGCGCCAGCAGTGCCGACAGGATTGAGGAGACCCAGTACTTC.

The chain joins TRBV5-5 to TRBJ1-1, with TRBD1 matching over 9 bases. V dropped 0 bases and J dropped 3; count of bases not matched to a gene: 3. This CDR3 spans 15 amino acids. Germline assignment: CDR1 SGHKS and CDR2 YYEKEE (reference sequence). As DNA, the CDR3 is TGTGCCAGCAGCTTGGAGGGACAGGGAGACACTGAAGCTTTCTTT. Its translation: CASSLEGQGDTEAFF. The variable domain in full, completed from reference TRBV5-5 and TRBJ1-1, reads DAGVTQSPTHLIKTRGQQVTLRCSPISGHKSVSWYQQVLGQGPQFIFQYYEKEERGRGNFPDRFSARQFPNYSSELNVNALLLGDSALYLCASSLEGQGDTEAFFGQGTRLTVV.

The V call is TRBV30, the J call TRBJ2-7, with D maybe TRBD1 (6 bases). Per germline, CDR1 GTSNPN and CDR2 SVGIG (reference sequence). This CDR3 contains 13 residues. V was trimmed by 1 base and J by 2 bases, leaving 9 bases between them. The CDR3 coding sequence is TGTGCCTGGAGTGCCCGGGACACCTACGAGCAGTACTTC. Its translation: CAWSARDTYEQYF. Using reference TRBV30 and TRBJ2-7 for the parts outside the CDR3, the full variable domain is SQTIHQWPATLVQPVGSPLSLECTVEGTSNPNLYWYRQAAGRGLQLLFYSVGIGQISSEVPQNLSASRPQDRQFILSSKKLLLSDSGFYLCAWSARDTYEQYFGPGTRLTVT.

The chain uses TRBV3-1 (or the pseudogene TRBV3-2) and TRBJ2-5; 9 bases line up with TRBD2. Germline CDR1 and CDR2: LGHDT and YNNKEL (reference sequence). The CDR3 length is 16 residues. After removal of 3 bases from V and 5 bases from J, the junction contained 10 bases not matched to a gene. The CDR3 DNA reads TGTGCCAGCAGCCACCGGACTAGCGAGATAAGGGAGACCCAGTACTTC. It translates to CASSHRTSEIRETQYF.

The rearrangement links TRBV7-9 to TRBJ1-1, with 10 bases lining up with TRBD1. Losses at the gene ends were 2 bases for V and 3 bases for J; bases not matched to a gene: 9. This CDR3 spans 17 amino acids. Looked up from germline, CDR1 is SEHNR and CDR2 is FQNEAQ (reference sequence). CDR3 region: CASSLPRDRGADTEAFF. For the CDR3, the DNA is TGTGCCAGCAGCTTACCCCGGGACAGGGGAGCTGACACTGAAGCTTTCTTT.

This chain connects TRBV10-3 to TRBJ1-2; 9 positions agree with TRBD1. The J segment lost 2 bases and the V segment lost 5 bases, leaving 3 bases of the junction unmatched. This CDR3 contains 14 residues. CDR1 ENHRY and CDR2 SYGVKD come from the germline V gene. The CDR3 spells CAISQGQGNYGYTF. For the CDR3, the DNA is TGTGCCATCAGTCAGGGACAGGGAAACTATGGCTACACCTTC.

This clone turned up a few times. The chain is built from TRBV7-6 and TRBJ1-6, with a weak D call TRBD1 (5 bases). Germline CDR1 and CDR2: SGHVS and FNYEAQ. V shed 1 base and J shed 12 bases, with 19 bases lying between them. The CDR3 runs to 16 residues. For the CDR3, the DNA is TGTGCCAGCAGCTTAGGTTCTAGCGCTGGGGGACGACCCCTCCACTTT. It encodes CASSLGSSAGGRPLHF.

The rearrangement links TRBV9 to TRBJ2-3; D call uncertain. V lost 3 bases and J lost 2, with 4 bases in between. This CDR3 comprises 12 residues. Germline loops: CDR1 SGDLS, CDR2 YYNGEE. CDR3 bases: TGTGCCAGCAGCGCCTACACAGATACGCAGTATTTT. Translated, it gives CASSAYTDTQYF.

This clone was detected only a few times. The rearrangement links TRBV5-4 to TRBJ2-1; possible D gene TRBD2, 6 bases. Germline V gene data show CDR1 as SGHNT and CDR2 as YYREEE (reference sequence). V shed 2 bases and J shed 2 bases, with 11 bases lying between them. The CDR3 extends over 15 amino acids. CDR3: CASSFRDFAYNEQFF. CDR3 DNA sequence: TGTGCCAGCAGCTTCCGGGACTTCGCCTACAATGAGCAGTTCTTC.

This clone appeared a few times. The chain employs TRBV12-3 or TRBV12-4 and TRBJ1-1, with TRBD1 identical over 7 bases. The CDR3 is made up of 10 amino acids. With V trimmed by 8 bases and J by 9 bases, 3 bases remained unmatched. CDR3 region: CASGQEKAFF. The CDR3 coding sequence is TGTGCCAGCGGACAGGAGAAAGCTTTCTTT.

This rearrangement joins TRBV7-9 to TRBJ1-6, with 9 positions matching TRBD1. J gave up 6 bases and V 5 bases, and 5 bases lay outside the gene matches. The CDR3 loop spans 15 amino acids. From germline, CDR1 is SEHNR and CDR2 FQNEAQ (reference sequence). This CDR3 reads CASSRDRVSNSPLHF. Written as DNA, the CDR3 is TGTGCCAGCAGCCGGGACAGGGTCTCTAATTCACCCCTCCACTTT.

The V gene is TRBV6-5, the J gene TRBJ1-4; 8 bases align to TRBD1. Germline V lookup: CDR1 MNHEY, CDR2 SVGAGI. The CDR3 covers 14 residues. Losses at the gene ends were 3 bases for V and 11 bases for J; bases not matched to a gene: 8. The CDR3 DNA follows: TGTGCCAGCAGTTATGGTCAGGGGGCTGGGAAACTGTTTTTT. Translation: CASSYGQGAGKLFF.

In DNA, the CDR3 is TGTGCCAGCAGCCAAGATTGGGCAGGGGAGGGTGAAAAACTGTTTTTT. Its protein is CASSQDWAGEGEKLFF. The chain is built from TRBV3-1 (or the pseudogene TRBV3-2) and TRBJ1-4; tentatively, D is TRBD1 (6 bases). CDR1 LGHDT and CDR2 YNNKEL come from the germline V gene (reference sequence). V lost 0 bases and J lost 7, with 15 bases in between. CDR3 size: 16 residues.

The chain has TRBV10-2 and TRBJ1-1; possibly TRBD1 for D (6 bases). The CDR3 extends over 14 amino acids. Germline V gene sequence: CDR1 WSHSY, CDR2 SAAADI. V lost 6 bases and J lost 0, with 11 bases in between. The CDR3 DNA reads TGCGCCAGCAGAGACGGACAGCTGAACACTGAAGCTTTCTTT. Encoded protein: CASRDGQLNTEAFF.

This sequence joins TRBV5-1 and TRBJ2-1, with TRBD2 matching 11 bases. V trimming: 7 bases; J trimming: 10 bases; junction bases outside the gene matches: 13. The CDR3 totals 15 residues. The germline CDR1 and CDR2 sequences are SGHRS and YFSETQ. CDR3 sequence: CASYQSLAGGQEQFF. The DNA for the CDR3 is TGCGCCAGCTATCAGTCGTTAGCGGGAGGGCAGGAGCAGTTCTTC.

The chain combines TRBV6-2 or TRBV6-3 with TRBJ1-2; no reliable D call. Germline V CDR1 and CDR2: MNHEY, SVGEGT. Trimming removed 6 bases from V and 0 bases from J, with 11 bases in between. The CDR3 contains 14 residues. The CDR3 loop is CASSTRVSNYGYTF. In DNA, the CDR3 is TGTGCCAGCAGCACGAGGGTTTCTAACTATGGCTACACCTTC.

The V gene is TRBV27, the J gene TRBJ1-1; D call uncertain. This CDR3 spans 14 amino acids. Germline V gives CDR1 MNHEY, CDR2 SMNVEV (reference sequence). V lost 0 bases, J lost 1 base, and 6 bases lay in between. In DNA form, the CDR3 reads TGTGCCAGCAGTTTATCGAGGCGGAACACTGAAGCTTTCTTT. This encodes CASSLSRRNTEAFF.

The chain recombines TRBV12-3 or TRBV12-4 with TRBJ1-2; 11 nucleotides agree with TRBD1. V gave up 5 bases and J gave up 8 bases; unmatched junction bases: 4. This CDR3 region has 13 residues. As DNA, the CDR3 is TGTGCCAGCAGTCCGGACAGGGGGCAGGGCTACACCTTC. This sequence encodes CASSPDRGQGYTF.

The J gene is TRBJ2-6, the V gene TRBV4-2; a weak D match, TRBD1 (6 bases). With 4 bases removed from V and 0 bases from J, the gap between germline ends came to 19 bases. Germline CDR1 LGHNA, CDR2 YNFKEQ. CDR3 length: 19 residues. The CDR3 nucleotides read TGTGCCAGCAGCCTTCGAGACAGGAAAGAATACTCTGGGGCCAACGTCCTGACTTTC. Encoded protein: CASSLRDRKEYSGANVLTF.

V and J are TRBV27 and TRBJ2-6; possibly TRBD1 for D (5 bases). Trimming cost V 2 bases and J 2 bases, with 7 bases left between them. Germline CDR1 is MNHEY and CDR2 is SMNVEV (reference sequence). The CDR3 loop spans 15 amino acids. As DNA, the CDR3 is TGTGCCAGCAGTTTAAGGGGCACTGGGGCCAACGTCCTGACTTTC. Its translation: CASSLRGTGANVLTF.